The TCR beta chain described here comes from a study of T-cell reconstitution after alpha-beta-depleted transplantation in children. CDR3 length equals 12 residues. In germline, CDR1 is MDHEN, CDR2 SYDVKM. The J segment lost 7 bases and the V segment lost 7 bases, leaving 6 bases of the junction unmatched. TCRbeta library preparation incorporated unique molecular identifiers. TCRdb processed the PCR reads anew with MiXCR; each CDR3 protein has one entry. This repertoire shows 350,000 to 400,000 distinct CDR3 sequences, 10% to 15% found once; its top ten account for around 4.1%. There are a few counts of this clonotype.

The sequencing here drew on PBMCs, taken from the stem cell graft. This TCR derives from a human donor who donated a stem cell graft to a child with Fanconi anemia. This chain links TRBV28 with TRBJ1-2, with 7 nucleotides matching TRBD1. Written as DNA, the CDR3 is TGTGCCAGCAACCCCGACAGGGCTGGCTACACCTTC. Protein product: CASNPDRAGYTF.